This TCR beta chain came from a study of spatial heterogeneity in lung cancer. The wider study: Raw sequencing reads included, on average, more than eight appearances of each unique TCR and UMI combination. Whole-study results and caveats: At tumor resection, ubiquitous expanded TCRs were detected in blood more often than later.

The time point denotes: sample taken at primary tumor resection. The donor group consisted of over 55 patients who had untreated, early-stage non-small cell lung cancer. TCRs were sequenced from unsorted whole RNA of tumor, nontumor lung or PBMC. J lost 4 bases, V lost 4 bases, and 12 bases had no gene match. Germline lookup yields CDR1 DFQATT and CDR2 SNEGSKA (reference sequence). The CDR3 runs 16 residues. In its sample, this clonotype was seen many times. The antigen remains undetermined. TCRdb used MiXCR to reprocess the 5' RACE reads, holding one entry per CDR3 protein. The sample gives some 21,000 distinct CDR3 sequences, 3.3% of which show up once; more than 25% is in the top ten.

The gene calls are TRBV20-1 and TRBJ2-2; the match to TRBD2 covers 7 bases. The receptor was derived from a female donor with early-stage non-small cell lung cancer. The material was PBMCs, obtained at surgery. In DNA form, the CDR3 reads TGCAGTGCTATCGAGGGGAGCGGGATTTCCACCGGGGAGCTGTTTTTT. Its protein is CSAIEGSGISTGELFF.